This T cell receptor beta chain was identified during a study of CD8+CD57+ T cells in acquired aplastic anemia. Study at large: Across the sorted CD4+ and CD8+ cells, DNA amounts averaged approximately 3.1 ug. CD4+ cell libraries from healthy donors averaged approximately 10 million reads.

Findings and caveats of the study: Controls did not differ significantly from patients in CD8+ Simpson's diversity. Sharing between patients and controls was observed for roughly 29 CD8+ CDR3 sequences.

This CDR3 is built from 15 residues. Germline values: CDR1 LNHDA, CDR2 SQIVND (reference sequence). V lost 6 bases to trimming and J lost 3 bases, with 14 bases between them. TCR beta VDJ and CDR3 were profiled, and genomic DNA was the template. TCRdb reprocessed the reads via MiXCR and lists one record per CDR3 protein. The sample has 150,000 to 200,000 distinct CDR3 sequences, around 40% seen once. As for this clonotype: Its target is not known.

This rearrangement joins TRBV19 to TRBJ2-2; the D gene could be TRBD1 or TRBD2 (6 bases each). The receptor was isolated from a human donor in good health. Sequencing was performed on sorted CD4+, CD8+, or CD8+CD57+ T cells (not recorded which) from PBMCs. CDR3 in amino acids: CASREGDWYTGELFF. The CDR3 coding sequence is TGTGCCAGTAGGGAGGGGGATTGGTACACCGGGGAGCTGTTTTTT. Full variable domain (outside the CDR3, taken from reference TRBV19 and TRBJ2-2): DGGITQSPKYLFRKEGQNVTLSCEQNLNHDAMYWYRQDPGQGLRLIYYSQIVNDFQKGDIAEGYSVSREKKESFPLTVTSAQKNPTAFYLCASREGDWYTGELFFGEGSRLTVL.